One and the same sample provided the 6 T cell receptor beta chains below, sequenced in a study of T cells after yellow fever vaccination. TCRdb re-derived calls from the 5' RACE reads in MiXCR, one entry per CDR3 protein. The sample includes 250,000 or so distinct CDR3 sequences, around 3.5% of them seen just once. The specimen comprised PBMCs, sampled 15 days after the yellow fever booster vaccination. All receptors come from a man aged 18 to 30 who received the YFV17D yellow fever vaccine.

This clonotype was recorded at least ten times. The chain is built from TRBV4-3 and TRBJ1-3; D gene uncertain. Germline CDR1 LGHNA, CDR2 YSLEER. The CDR3 extends over 15 amino acids. V lost 4 bases, J lost 0 bases, and 10 bases lay in between. The CDR3: CASSLGESSGNTIYF. Written as DNA, the CDR3 is TGCGCCAGCAGCCTTGGGGAGAGCTCTGGAAACACCATATATTTT.

This clonotype was seen at least ten times. The rearrangement joins TRBV6-5 to TRBJ2-3; D tentatively fits TRBD1 or TRBD2 (5 bases each). The CDR3 spans 14 residues. Trimming left V 0 bases short and J 1 base short, with 5 bases between. The germline CDR1 and CDR2 sequences are MNHEY and SVGAGI. The CDR3 DNA reads TGTGCCAGCAGTTACTCGGGACGCACAGATACGCAGTATTTT. Translation: CASSYSGRTDTQYF.

This clonotype was observed at least ten times. J is TRBJ2-1 and V is TRBV30; D is unclear. CDR1 and CDR2 (germline): GTSNPN, SVGIG (reference sequence). The length of the CDR3 is 15 residues. V lost 4 bases and J 2 bases, leaving 15 bases between the germline ends. In DNA, the CDR3 is TGTGCCTGGAATGCTCTGGTTCACCCCTACAATGAGCAGTTCTTC. Translation: CAWNALVHPYNEQFF.

The sample holds many counts of this clonotype. The genes are TRBV9 and TRBJ2-7, with a tentative D call TRBD2 (5 bases). CDR1 and CDR2 (germline): SGDLS, YYNGEE. Trimming removed 3 bases at V and 2 bases at J, with 12 bases between. This CDR3 is 14 amino acids long. The CDR3 DNA reads TGTGCCAGCAGCGGTGATGGGGAGCCCTACGAGCAGTACTTC. It encodes CASSGDGEPYEQYF.

This clonotype has ten or more counts. The rearrangement links TRBV7-2 to TRBJ2-4; possibly TRBD2 for D (5 bases). V lost 5 bases, J lost 3 bases, and 20 bases lay in between. CDR1 SGHTA and CDR2 FQGNSA come from the germline V gene. This CDR3 comprises 17 residues. Here the CDR3 reads CASSPHSGNSGKNIQYF. The CDR3 DNA follows: TGTGCCAGCAGCCCGCACTCCGGGAATTCGGGCAAAAACATTCAGTACTTC.

V gene TRBV7-9 combines with J gene TRBJ2-1; 14 nucleotides align to TRBD2. The length of the CDR3 is 17 residues. Germline V gene data show CDR1 as SEHNR and CDR2 as FQNEAQ (reference sequence). The junction had 10 bases not matched to a gene; V was cut back by 5 bases and J by 7 bases. The CDR3 spells CASSHRLAGGDKNEQFF. The DNA of the CDR3 is TGTGCCAGCAGCCATAGACTAGCGGGGGGGGATAAGAATGAGCAGTTCTTC. The complete variable domain, with remaining parts taken from reference TRBV7-9 and TRBJ2-1, reads DTGVSQNPRHKITKRGQNVTFRCDPISEHNRLYWYRQTLGQGPEFLTYFQNEAQLEKSRLLSDRFSAERPKGSFSTLEIQRTEQGDSAMYLCASSHRLAGGDKNEQFFGPGTRLTVL.